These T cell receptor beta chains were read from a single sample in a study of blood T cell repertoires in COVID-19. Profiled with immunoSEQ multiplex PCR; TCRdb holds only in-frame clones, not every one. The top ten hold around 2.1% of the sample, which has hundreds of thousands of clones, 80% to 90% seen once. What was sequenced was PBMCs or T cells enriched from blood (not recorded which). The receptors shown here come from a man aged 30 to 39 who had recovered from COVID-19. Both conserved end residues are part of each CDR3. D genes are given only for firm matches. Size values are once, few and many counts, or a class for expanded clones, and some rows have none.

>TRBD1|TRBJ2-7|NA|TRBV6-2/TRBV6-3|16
TGTGCCAGCAGTTCGTGGACAGGGGGACTTGCCTACGAGCAGTACTTC
CASSSWTGGLAYEQYF
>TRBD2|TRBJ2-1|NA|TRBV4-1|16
TGCGCCAGCAGCCAAGAGACTAGCGGGGTCTACAATGAGCAGTTCTTC
CASSQETSGVYNEQFF
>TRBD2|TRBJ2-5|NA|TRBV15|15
TGTGCCACCAGCAGACCTACTAGCGGGGGAGAGACCCAGTACTTC
CATSRPTSGGETQYF
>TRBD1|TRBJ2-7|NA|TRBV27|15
TGTGCCAGCAGTTTGGGACAGGGGCCAACCTACGAGCAGTACTTC
CASSLGQGPTYEQYF
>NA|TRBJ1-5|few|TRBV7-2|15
TGTGCCAGCAGCTTAGTTGGCGGGAGCAATCAGCCCCAGCATTTT
CASSLVGGSNQPQHF
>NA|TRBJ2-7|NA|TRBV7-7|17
TGTGCTACAGGGGGGGGGTCCCCTCCTTCTGTGAGTGTTCTCCAGTACTTC
CATGGGSPPSVSVLQYF
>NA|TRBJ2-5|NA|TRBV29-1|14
TGCAGCTCTAAGAGAGGGTCCGGGCAAGAGACCCAGTACTTC
CSSKRGSGQETQYF
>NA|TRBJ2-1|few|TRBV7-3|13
TGTGCCAGCAGCTCTAACTCCTACAATGAGCAGTTCTTC
CASSSNSYNEQFF
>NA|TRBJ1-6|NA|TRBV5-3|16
TGTGCCAGAGCGGGTGGGTTGGGCTCCTATAATTCACCCCTCCACTTT
CARAGGLGSYNSPLHF
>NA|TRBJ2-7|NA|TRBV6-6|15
TGTGCCAGCAGTTACTCGACATTCTTCTCCTACGAGCAGTACTTC
CASSYSTFFSYEQYF
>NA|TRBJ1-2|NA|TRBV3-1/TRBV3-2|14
TGTGCCAGCAGCCAAGTTTCGGGATACTATGGCTACACCTTC
CASSQVSGYYGYTF
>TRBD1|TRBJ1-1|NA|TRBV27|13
TGTGCCAGCAGCTATGACAGGGAAACTGAAGCTTTCTTT
CASSYDRETEAFF
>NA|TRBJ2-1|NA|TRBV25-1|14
TGTGCCAGCAGTGAATCGGGGGTGGGCGATGAGCAGTTCTTC
CASSESGVGDEQFF
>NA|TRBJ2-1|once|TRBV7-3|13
TGTGCCAGCAGCTTAAACAGGGACAATGAGCAGTTCTTC
CASSLNRDNEQFF
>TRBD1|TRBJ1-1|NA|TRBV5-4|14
TGTGCCAGCAGGGGACAGGCTTTGGGCACTGAAGCTTTCTTT
CASRGQALGTEAFF
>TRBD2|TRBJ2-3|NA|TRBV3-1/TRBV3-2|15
TGTGCCAGCAGCCAAGATCCTAGCGGGGTAGATACGCAGTATTTT
CASSQDPSGVDTQYF
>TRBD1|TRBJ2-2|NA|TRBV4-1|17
TGCGCCAGCAGCCAAGCCTCCGGGACAGGGAACACCGGGGAGCTGTTTTTT
CASSQASGTGNTGELFF
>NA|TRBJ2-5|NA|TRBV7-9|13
TGTGCCAGCAGCTTACTAGGGGTTGAGACCCAGTACTTC
CASSLLGVETQYF
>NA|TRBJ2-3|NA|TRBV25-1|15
TGTGCCAGCAGTCCCACGACTAGTCCCCTTCCCCGGCAGTATTTT
CASSPTTSPLPRQYF
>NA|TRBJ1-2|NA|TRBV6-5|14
TGTGCCAGCAGGAAGGCACAGGCCTACTATGGCTACACCTTC
CASRKAQAYYGYTF
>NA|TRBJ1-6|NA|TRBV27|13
TGTGCCAGCAGTCTGGAAGGAGAGTCACCCCTCCACTTT
CASSLEGESPLHF
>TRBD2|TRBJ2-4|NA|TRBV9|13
TGTGCCAGCAGCCCCGGGGGGGGTGACATTCAGTACTTC
CASSPGGGDIQYF